A selection of T cell receptor beta chains follows, all from one sample in a study of tumor-infiltrating lymphocytes in oesophageal squamous cell carcinoma. TCRdb re-analysed the PCR reads in MiXCR, keeping a single row per CDR3 protein. Here the sample spans approximately 19,000 distinct CDR3 sequences, more than 40% being singletons. Sequencing used normal esophageal tissue next to the tumor. These receptors all come from a male donor with esophageal squamous cell carcinoma. Each CDR3 is given with its conserved first and last residue. The D gene is left open where the match is weak. Expanded clones are given a class, and other clones once, few, many or no size at all.

few	16	TRBV7-2	TRBJ1-3	TRBD1	CASSFRRQGARNTIYF	TGTGCCAGCAGCTTCCGTCGACAGGGGGCAAGAAACACCATATATTTT
NA	13	TRBV7-3	TRBJ1-3	NA	CASKEGSGNTIYF	TGTGCCAGCAAAGAGGGCTCTGGAAACACCATATATTTT
NA	16	TRBV12-3/TRBV12-4	TRBJ2-3	NA	CASSPTGNRYTDTQYF	TGTGCCAGCAGTCCCACAGGGAATCGGTACACAGATACGCAGTATTTT
many	18	TRBV24-1	TRBJ2-1	NA	CATSDSTGGSGRGSEQFF	TGTGCCACCAGTGATTCAACAGGGGGCAGCGGGAGGGGGTCTGAGCAGTTCTTC
NA	15	TRBV7-3	TRBJ2-1	TRBD2	CASVRSSGSYNEQFF	TGTGCCAGCGTCCGATCTAGCGGGAGCTACAATGAGCAGTTCTTC
once	13	TRBV27	TRBJ2-4	NA	CASSFSPINEQYF	TGTGCCAGCAGTTTCTCTCCTATAAATGAGCAGTACTTC
many	15	TRBV10-1	TRBJ2-2	TRBD1	CASSRDSANTGELFF	TGCGCCAGCAGTAGGGACAGCGCGAACACCGGGGAGCTGTTTTTT
many	12	TRBV18	TRBJ2-1	NA	CASSSEGHEQFF	TGTGCCAGCTCGTCAGAGGGGCATGAGCAGTTCTTC
medium-sized	17	TRBV12-3/TRBV12-4	TRBJ2-2	NA	CASSLIGEWLDTGELFF	TGTGCCAGCAGTTTAATCGGGGAATGGCTGGACACCGGGGAGCTGTTTTTT
medium-sized	15	TRBV5-4	TRBJ2-5	NA	CAGSPEGAGQETQYF	TGTGCCGGAAGCCCGGAGGGGGCGGGACAAGAGACCCAGTACTTC
NA	14	TRBV19	TRBJ2-5	NA	CASSIVAANNEQYF	TGTGCCAGTAGTATCGTGGCAGCCAACAATGAACAGTACTTC
medium-sized	17	TRBV12-5	TRBJ2-1	TRBD2	CASGPPLAGGHGNEQFF	TGTGCTAGTGGCCCTCCCCTAGCGGGAGGACACGGCAATGAGCAGTTCTTC
NA	14	TRBV27	TRBJ2-1	TRBD1	CASSLGTGSNEQFF	TGTGCCAGCAGTTTGGGGACAGGTTCCAATGAGCAGTTCTTC
many	13	TRBV7-7	TRBJ2-2	NA	CASSLEGTGELFF	TGTGCTAGCAGCTTAGAGGGCACCGGGGAGCTGTTTTTT
NA	16	TRBV11-1	TRBJ2-5	TRBD2	CASSTSGTSGYNEQYF	TGTGCCAGCAGCACCTCCGGGACTAGCGGCTACAATGAGCAGTACTTC
NA	15	TRBV7-2	TRBJ2-3	TRBD2	CASSLDGRGVDTQYF	TGTGCCAGCAGCTTAGACGGGAGGGGGGTAGATACGCAGTATTTT
NA	13	TRBV7-9	TRBJ2-7	NA	CASSLVPKYEQYF	TGTGCCAGCAGCTTAGTCCCCAAATACGAGCAGTACTTC
many	14	TRBV4-1	TRBJ2-7	TRBD1	CASSQVRGQFEQYF	TGCGCCAGCAGCCAAGTCAGGGGGCAATTCGAGCAGTACTTC
NA	16	TRBV27	TRBJ2-3	NA	CASSLMTGANTDTQYF	TGTGCCAGCAGTTTGATGACCGGGGCCAACACAGATACGCAGTATTTT
NA	14	TRBV6-2/TRBV6-3	TRBJ1-1	NA	CASSYRNMDTEAFF	TGTGCCAGCAGTTACCGCAACATGGACACTGAAGCTTTCTTT
NA	16	TRBV24-1	TRBJ2-3	TRBD2	CATSDRSGRSTDTQYF	TGTGCCACCAGTGATCGTTCCGGGAGGAGCACAGATACGCAGTATTTT
NA	16	TRBV2	TRBJ2-7	NA	CASRIPSGTRTYEQFF	TGTGCCAGCAGGATACCTTCCGGGACCCGGACCTACGAGCAGTTCTTT
NA	13	TRBV28	TRBJ1-1	NA	CASTPYDSGLAFF	TGTGCCAGCACCCCTTACGATTCAGGGCTAGCTTTCTTT
medium-sized	14	TRBV7-2	TRBJ2-7	TRBD2	CASSFGAGAYEQYF	TGTGCCAGCAGCTTCGGAGCGGGAGCTTACGAGCAGTACTTC
NA	13	TRBV18	TRBJ2-5	NA	CTSSPGLRETQYF	TGTACCAGCTCACCTGGATTGAGAGAGACCCAGTACTTC
many	15	TRBV5-4	TRBJ2-3	TRBD2	CASSWASGSPDTQYF	TGTGCCAGCAGCTGGGCTAGCGGGAGCCCAGATACGCAGTATTTT
medium-sized	11	TRBV7-8	TRBJ2-7	NA	CASSPYYEQYF	TGTGCCAGCAGCCCCTACTACGAGCAGTACTTC
medium-sized	16	TRBV27	TRBJ2-1	NA	CASSLSVAAPYNEQFF	TGTGCCAGCAGTTTATCGGTAGCCGCGCCGTACAATGAGCAGTTCTTC
once	14	TRBV7-3	TRBJ2-7	TRBD1	CASSLDRDSYEQYF	TGTGCCAGCAGCCTGGACAGGGACTCCTACGAGCAGTACTTC
few	14	TRBV27	TRBJ2-7	TRBD2	CASSLTGGAPEQYF	TGTGCCAGCAGTTTGACCGGGGGGGCGCCCGAGCAGTACTTC
NA	11	TRBV12-5	TRBJ2-2	NA	CASGLSGELFF	TGTGCTAGTGGTTTGTCTGGGGAGCTGTTTTTT
many	16	TRBV11-3	TRBJ2-7	TRBD1	CASSLVGTVTSYEQYF	TGTGCCAGCAGCTTAGTAGGGACAGTGACATCCTACGAGCAGTACTTC
NA	13	TRBV20-1	TRBJ2-5	TRBD1	CSASQTGAETQYF	TGCAGTGCTTCTCAGACAGGGGCAGAGACCCAGTACTTC
NA	15	TRBV7-2	TRBJ2-2	NA	CAGSESQTNTGELFF	TGTGCGGGTTCGGAAAGCCAAACGAACACCGGGGAGCTGTTTTTT
many	15	TRBV4-2	TRBJ2-5	NA	CASSQDSGPRETQYF	TGTGCCAGCAGCCAAGATTCGGGCCCGCGGGAGACCCAGTACTTC
NA	13	TRBV7-4	TRBJ1-1	NA	CASSPEGNTEAFF	TGTGCCAGCAGCCCGGAAGGAAACACTGAAGCTTTCTTT
few	13	TRBV28	TRBJ2-7	TRBD1	CASRGTGIMEQYF	TGTGCCAGCAGAGGGACAGGGATTATGGAGCAGTACTTC
NA	16	TRBV7-2	TRBJ2-3	NA	CASCRALLGRQETQYF	TGTGCCAGCTGCCGAGCACTATTAGGCCGCCAAGAGACCCAGTATTTT
many	15	TRBV19	TRBJ2-7	TRBD1	CASSIDGTGGYEQYF	TGTGCCAGTAGTATAGACGGGACAGGGGGCTACGAGCAGTACTTC
NA	13	TRBV10-3	TRBJ2-5	NA	CAISETEEETQYF	TGTGCCATCAGCGAAACAGAGGAAGAGACCCAGTACTTC
once	11	TRBV11-2	TRBJ1-2	NA	CASSLKGPNTF	TGTGCCAGCAGCTTAAAGGGGCCTAACACCTTC
NA	17	TRBV6-9	TRBJ2-7	NA	CASSSVTLVYPSYEQYF	TGTGCCAGCAGTTCTGTTACGTTGGTGTACCCCTCCTACGAGCAGTACTTC
NA	14	TRBV7-2	TRBJ2-7	TRBD2	CASSPRGGMNEQYF	TGTGCCAGCAGCCCCCGCGGGGGAATGAATGAGCAGTACTTC
NA	14	TRBV4-1	TRBJ1-2	NA	CASSQEGQSYGYTF	TGCGCCAGCAGCCAAGAAGGACAGAGCTATGGCTACACCTTC
NA	17	TRBV7-3	TRBJ2-1	NA	CASSLDSPHSSYNEQFF	TGTGCCAGCAGCTTAGATTCTCCGCATAGCTCCTACAATGAGCAGTTCTTC
many	16	TRBV4-1	TRBJ2-1	TRBD2	CASSQRTSGSNNEQFF	TGCGCCAGCAGCCAACGGACTAGCGGGAGCAACAATGAGCAGTTCTTC
NA	13	TRBV7-2	TRBJ2-7	NA	CASSLAGTYEQYF	TGTGCCAGCAGCTTAGCAGGGACCTACGAGCAGTACTTC
once	16	TRBV7-2	TRBJ1-4	NA	CASSPSSARGREKLFF	TGTGCCAGCAGCCCCAGTAGTGCCAGGGGCAGGGAAAAACTGTTTTTT